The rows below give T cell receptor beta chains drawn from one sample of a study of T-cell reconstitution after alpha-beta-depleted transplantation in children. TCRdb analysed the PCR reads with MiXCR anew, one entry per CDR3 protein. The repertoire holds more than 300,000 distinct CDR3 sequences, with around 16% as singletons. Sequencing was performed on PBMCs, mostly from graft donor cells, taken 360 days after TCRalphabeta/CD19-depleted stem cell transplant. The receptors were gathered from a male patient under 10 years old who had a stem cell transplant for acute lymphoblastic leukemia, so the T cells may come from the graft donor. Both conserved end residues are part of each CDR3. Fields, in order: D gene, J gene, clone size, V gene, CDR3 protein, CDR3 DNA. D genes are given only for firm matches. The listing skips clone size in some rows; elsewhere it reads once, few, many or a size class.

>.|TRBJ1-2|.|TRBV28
CATSTGMANYGYTF
TGTGCCACCTCGACGGGGATGGCTAACTATGGCTACACCTTC
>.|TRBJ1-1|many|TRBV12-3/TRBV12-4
CASSWVELNTEAFF
TGTGCCAGCAGTTGGGTCGAGCTGAACACTGAAGCTTTCTTT
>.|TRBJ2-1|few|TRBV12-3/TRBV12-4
CASSLVGMKGKSYNEQFF
TGTGCCAGCAGCCTCGTAGGGATGAAGGGGAAGTCGTACAATGAGCAGTTCTTC
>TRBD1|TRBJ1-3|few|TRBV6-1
CASSKGQGNTIYF
TGTGCCAGCAGTAAAGGACAGGGGAACACCATATATTTT
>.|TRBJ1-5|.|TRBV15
CATSRQGKDQPQHF
TGTGCCACCAGCAGACAGGGGAAAGACCAGCCCCAGCATTTT
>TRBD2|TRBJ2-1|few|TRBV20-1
CRGGLANYNEQFF
TGCAGGGGGGGACTAGCGAACTACAATGAGCAGTTCTTC
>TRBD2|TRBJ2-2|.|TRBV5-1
CARHTKTSGRAGELFF
TGCGCCAGGCATACCAAGACTAGCGGGAGGGCCGGGGAGCTGTTTTTT
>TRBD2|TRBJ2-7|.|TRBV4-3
CASSHVSGGRAYEQYF
TGCGCCAGCAGCCATGTCTCTGGCGGGAGGGCCTACGAGCAGTACTTC
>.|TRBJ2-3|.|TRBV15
CATSTSQDTQYF
TGTGCCACCAGCACCTCCCAAGATACGCAGTATTTT
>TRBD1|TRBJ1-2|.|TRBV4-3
CASSQGDGGWDRESYTF
TGCGCCAGCAGCCAAGGGGATGGAGGCTGGGACAGGGAGAGCTACACCTTC
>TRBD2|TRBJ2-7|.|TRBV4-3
CASSQDLVAGGRVEQYF
TGCGCCAGCAGCCAAGACCTGGTAGCGGGAGGGCGGGTCGAGCAGTACTTC
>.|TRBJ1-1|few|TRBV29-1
CSVEGVTGLVHTEAFF
TGCAGCGTTGAAGGGGTGACAGGCTTGGTCCACACTGAAGCTTTCTTT
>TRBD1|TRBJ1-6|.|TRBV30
CAWRPRTGTYNSPLHF
TGTGCCTGGAGACCTCGGACAGGAACCTATAATTCACCCCTCCACTTT
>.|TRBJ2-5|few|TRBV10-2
CASSLSLRGETQYF
TGCGCCAGCAGTCTTTCCTTGAGGGGGGAGACCCAGTACTTC
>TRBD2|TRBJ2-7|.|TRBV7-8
CASSTIAGGTYEQYF
TGTGCCAGCAGCACCATAGCGGGAGGAACCTACGAGCAGTACTTC
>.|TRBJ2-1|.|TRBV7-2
CASSVSGTEQFF
TGTGCCAGCAGCGTTTCCGGGACCGAGCAGTTCTTC
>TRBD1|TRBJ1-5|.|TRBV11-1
CASSPSGGSNQPQHF
TGTGCCAGCAGCCCGTCAGGGGGCTCCAATCAGCCCCAGCATTTT
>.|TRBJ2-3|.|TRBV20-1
CSASGTRGVDTQYF
TGCAGTGCTAGCGGGACCAGGGGAGTAGATACGCAGTATTTT
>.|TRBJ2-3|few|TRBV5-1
CASSLAADTDTQYF
TGCGCCAGCAGCTTGGCCGCAGACACAGATACGCAGTATTTT
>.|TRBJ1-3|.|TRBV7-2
CASSFQSRGGNTIYF
TGTGCCAGCAGCTTCCAGTCTAGAGGTGGAAACACCATATATTTT
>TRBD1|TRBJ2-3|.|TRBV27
CASSFYQGDITDTQYF
TGTGCCAGCAGTTTCTACCAGGGGGACATCACAGATACGCAGTATTTT
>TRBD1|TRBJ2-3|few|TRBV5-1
CASSTTGDTQYF
TGCGCCAGCAGCACGACAGGGGATACGCAGTATTTT
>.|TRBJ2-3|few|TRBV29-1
CSVSGTPLTDTQYF
TGCAGCGTTTCCGGGACCCCTCTCACAGATACGCAGTATTTT
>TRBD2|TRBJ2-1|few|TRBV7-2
CASSLTPGLAGVVYNEQFF
TGTGCCAGCAGCTTAACGCCAGGACTAGCGGGAGTCGTCTACAATGAGCAGTTCTTC
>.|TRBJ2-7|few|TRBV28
CASSSGEPSEQYF
TGTGCCAGCAGTTCGGGGGAACCCTCCGAGCAGTACTTC
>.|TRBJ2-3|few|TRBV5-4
CASSLVGRFTDTQYF
TGTGCCAGCAGCCTAGTAGGACGGTTCACAGATACGCAGTATTTT